The 26 T cell receptor beta chains below come from one sample, sequenced in a study of OX40 agonist ivuxolimab in advanced cancers. The data were produced by immunoSEQ multiplex PCR, yet TCRdb's version contains in-frame clones alone and is incomplete. The table lists about 30,000 clones, approximately 86% of them singletons. The sequences come from CD4+ or CD8+ T cells sorted from blood, collected in a trial of the OX40 agonist ivuxolimab. These receptors were taken from an adult with an advanced solid tumor such as melanoma, head and neck, liver or kidney cancer.

V and J are TRBV6-1 and TRBJ1-6; weak D call: TRBD1 (5 bases). The length of the CDR3 is 14 residues. Deletions cut 10 bases from V and 9 bases from J, with 19 bases between. CDR1 is MNHNS, CDR2 SASEGT, per germline. The CDR3 sequence: CATPGGLWGSPLHF. CDR3 bases: TGTGCCACCCCCGGGGGATTATGGGGTTCACCCCTCCACTTT.

This clone was counted a few times. This chain connects TRBV19 to TRBJ1-1, with a weak D call TRBD1 (5 bases). Germline V gene lookup returns CDR1 LNHDA and CDR2 SQIVND (reference sequence). V was shortened by 4 bases and J by 5 bases, with 8 bases between the two germline ends. The CDR3 extends over 12 amino acids. DNA for the CDR3: TGTGCCAGTAGTAAGGGGTATACTGAAGCTTTCTTT. This codes for CASSKGYTEAFF.

The rearrangement links TRBV5-6 to TRBJ2-7; 10 bases are shared with TRBD1. The CDR3 spans 18 residues. The V segment lost 2 bases and the J segment 0 bases; nucleotides outside the gene matches: 11. Germline-derived CDR1 and CDR2 are SGHDT and YYEEEE. CDR3 nucleotides: TGTGCCAGCAGCTTCGTACCGGGACAGGGGTTAACCTCCTACGAGCAGTACTTC. Translated: CASSFVPGQGLTSYEQYF.

The V call is TRBV29-1, the J call TRBJ2-5; D unresolved. CDR3 length: 13 residues. From germline, CDR1 is SQVTM and CDR2 ANQGSEA. Trimming cost V 3 bases and J 3 bases, with 11 bases left between them. CDR3 sequence reads: CSVDWAEEETQYF. The CDR3 region has the DNA TGCAGCGTTGATTGGGCCGAAGAAGAGACCCAGTACTTC. The whole variable domain, filled in from reference TRBV29-1 and TRBJ2-5, reads SAVISQKPSRDICQRGTSLTIQCQVDSQVTMMFWYRQQPGQSLTLIATANQGSEATYESGFVIDKFPISRPNLTFSTLTVSNMSPEDSSIYLCSVDWAEEETQYFGPGTRLLVL.

This chain uses TRBV5-4 with TRBJ2-1; the match to TRBD1 covers 11 bases. CDR1 is SGHNT and CDR2 is YYREEE in the germline V gene (reference sequence). The CDR3 is 16 amino acids. After removal of 0 bases from V and 9 bases from J, the junction contained 8 bases not matched to a gene. The CDR3 coding sequence is TGTGCCAGCAGCTTGGGTCCGGGACAGGGGGATAGTGAGCAGTTCTTC. Translating it yields CASSLGPGQGDSEQFF.

CDR3 DNA: TGTGCCAGCAGCTTGGTGGCGGATGAAGAGACCCAGTACTTC. This translates into CASSLVADEETQYF. This sequence joins TRBV5-4 and TRBJ2-5, with no clear D. Per the germline V gene, CDR1 is SGHNT and CDR2 is YYREEE (reference sequence). Trimming removed 0 bases at V and 3 bases at J, with 9 bases between. The CDR3 runs to 14 residues. The variable domain in full, with the rest retrieved from reference TRBV5-4 and TRBJ2-5, is ETGVTQSPTHLIKTRGQQVTLRCSSQSGHNTVSWYQQALGQGPQFIFQYYREEENGRGNFPPRFSGLQFPNYSSELNVNALELDDSALYLCASSLVADEETQYFGPGTRLLVL.

This clone was seen only once. This chain uses TRBV19 with TRBJ2-7; maybe TRBD2 (5 bases). This CDR3 has 13 residues. Per germline, CDR1 LNHDA and CDR2 SQIVND (reference sequence). Trimming pared 3 bases from V and 2 bases from J, leaving 8 bases between. The CDR3 here is CASSINGAYEQYF. CDR3 sequence (DNA): TGTGCCAGTAGTATTAACGGGGCCTACGAGCAGTACTTC. Together with reference TRBV19 and TRBJ2-7, the CDR3 gives the full variable domain: DGGITQSPKYLFRKEGQNVTLSCEQNLNHDAMYWYRQDPGQGLRLIYYSQIVNDFQKGDIAEGYSVSREKKESFPLTVTSAQKNPTAFYLCASSINGAYEQYFGPGTRLTVT.

The CDR3 sequence: CASRRPGDYEQYF. DNA for the CDR3: TGTGCCAGCAGGCGCCCGGGAGACTACGAGCAGTACTTC. V usage is TRBV11-2 and J usage is TRBJ2-7, with a possible D match to TRBD2 (6 bases). Trimming left V 6 bases short and J 3 bases short, with 12 bases between. The CDR3 sequence is 13 residues long. Per the germline V gene, CDR1 is SGHAT and CDR2 is FQNNGV.

This chain connects TRBV10-2 to TRBJ2-7; TRBD2 might be the D (7 bases). V dropped 3 bases and J dropped 4 bases, with 13 bases sitting between them. Germline V CDR1 and CDR2: WSHSY, SAAADI. The CDR3 totals 14 residues. For the CDR3, the DNA is TGCGCCAGCAGTGAAGGGAGGGGGGGATACGAGCAGTACTTC. Protein: CASSEGRGGYEQYF.

The chain links TRBV6-1 to TRBJ2-7; D may correspond to TRBD1 or TRBD2 (5 bases each). CDR1 and CDR2 from the germline V gene are MNHNS and SASEGT. V shed 6 bases and J shed 5 bases, with 14 bases lying between them. The CDR3 loop spans 13 amino acids. CDR3: CASSRDGPHEQYF. The DNA of the CDR3 is TGTGCCAGCAGCCGGGACGGACCCCACGAGCAGTACTTC.

This chain joins TRBV27 and TRBJ1-5, with 7 positions matching TRBD1. V shed 5 bases and J 4 bases; nucleotides not matched to a gene: 8. Germline V CDR1 and CDR2: MNHEY, SMNVEV (reference sequence). The length of the CDR3 is 15 residues. Here the CDR3 DNA reads TGTGCCAGCAGTCTTCGGACAGGACGTAATCAGCCCCAGCATTTT. Translating it yields CASSLRTGRNQPQHF.

The chain couples TRBV13 to TRBJ2-7; D perhaps matches TRBD2 (6 bases). The V end was cut by 5 bases, the J end by 0 bases, with 14 bases between. This CDR3 has 15 amino acids. In germline, CDR1 is PRHDT, CDR2 FYEKMQ (reference sequence). In nucleotides, the CDR3 is TGTGCCAGCAGCATCTTCGGGACTGCCTCCTACGAGCAGTACTTC. This codes for CASSIFGTASYEQYF.

V and J are TRBV5-1 and TRBJ2-7, with TRBD1 as a possible D gene (6 bases). CDR3 length equals 15 residues. Germline CDR1 and CDR2: SGHRS and YFSETQ. The V gene lost 2 bases and the J gene lost 0 bases, with 12 bases spanning the gap. The CDR3 loop reads CASSFNRESSYEQYF. As DNA, the CDR3 is TGCGCCAGCAGCTTCAACAGGGAAAGCTCCTACGAGCAGTACTTC.

The gene calls are TRBV6-6 and TRBJ2-1, with 12 bases fitting TRBD2. The CDR3 has 15 amino acids. Trimming removed 5 bases from V and 7 bases from J; junction bases left unmatched: 6. CDR1 MNHNY and CDR2 SVGAGI come from the germline V gene (reference sequence). CDR3 coding DNA: TGTGCCAGCAGTCCCCGGGGACTAGCGGGTAATGAGCAGTTCTTC. Protein: CASSPRGLAGNEQFF.

This chain joins TRBV20-1 and TRBJ1-1; maybe TRBD1 (5 bases). V gave up 3 bases and J gave up 5 bases, with 7 bases separating them. This CDR3 is 11 amino acids long. Per germline, CDR1 DFQATT and CDR2 SNEGSKA (reference sequence). The CDR3 loop reads CSARGQTEAFF. Here the CDR3 DNA reads TGCAGTGCTAGGGGGCAAACTGAAGCTTTCTTT.

V usage is TRBV4-1 and J usage is TRBJ2-7; maybe TRBD2 (5 bases). The CDR3 runs to 15 residues. With 0 bases removed from V and 3 bases from J, the gap between germline ends came to 12 bases. In germline, CDR1 is MGHRA, CDR2 YSYEKL. The chain's CDR3 is CASSQDPIGDYEQYF. In DNA, the CDR3 is TGCGCCAGCAGCCAAGATCCGATCGGGGACTACGAGCAGTACTTC.

The chain employs TRBV11-2 and TRBJ2-3, with no clear D. The CDR3 length is 12 residues. The V and J ends lost 7 bases and 8 bases respectively, with 13 bases between them. Germline V gene lookup returns CDR1 SGHAT and CDR2 FQNNGV. The CDR3: CASTNFDVTQYF. CDR3 nucleotide sequence: TGTGCCAGCACCAACTTTGACGTTACGCAGTATTTT.

This clone was counted a single time. This sequence joins TRBV2 and TRBJ1-6; 8 positions match TRBD1. The CDR3 loop spans 18 amino acids. The germline gives CDR1 SNHLY, CDR2 FYNNEI. The junction had 14 bases not matched to a gene; V was cut back by 6 bases and J by 4 bases. In DNA, the CDR3 is TGTGCCAGCAGCCATGGACAGGGAGGGAGGGGTTATAATTCACCCCTCCACTTT. Its translation: CASSHGQGGRGYNSPLHF.

The V and J genes are TRBV7-8 and TRBJ1-1; no clear D. The CDR3 runs to 17 residues. From germline, CDR1 is SGHVS and CDR2 FQNEAQ. The V end lost 5 bases, the J end lost 0 bases, and 19 bases lay between the germline ends. CDR3 DNA sequence: TGTGCCAGCAGCCCTGGCCTATATCTTGAAGTGAACACTGAAGCTTTCTTT. Its protein product is CASSPGLYLEVNTEAFF.

The chain combines TRBV5-1 with TRBJ2-5, with D uncertain. The germline V gene encodes CDR1 SGHRS and CDR2 YFSETQ. Deletions cut 0 bases from V and 4 bases from J, with 10 bases between. This CDR3 has 14 amino acids. CDR3 amino acids: CASSLAVGLETQYF. In nucleotides, the CDR3 is TGCGCCAGCAGCTTGGCCGTGGGATTAGAGACCCAGTACTTC.

This clone appeared a few times. This chain connects TRBV7-9 to TRBJ2-5; 7 bases map to TRBD2. From germline, CDR1 is SEHNR and CDR2 FQNEAQ (reference sequence). This CDR3 has 16 residues. Trimming at V came to 2 bases and at J to 2 bases, leaving 8 bases not matched to a gene. The DNA of the CDR3 is TGTGCCAGCAGCTTAACAGGACTAGAGGGACAAGAGACCCAGTACTTC. Translated, it gives CASSLTGLEGQETQYF.

The chain carries TRBV2 and TRBJ2-7; 12 bases align to TRBD2. V shed 3 bases and J 6 bases; nucleotides not matched to a gene: 6. Germline assignment: CDR1 SNHLY and CDR2 FYNNEI. The CDR3 runs 15 residues. In DNA, the CDR3 is TGTGCCAGCAGTGATCTAGCGGGGGGGCAGGGCGAGCAGTACTTC. The encoded protein is CASSDLAGGQGEQYF.

The V call is TRBV27, the J call TRBJ1-2, with 7 bases fitting TRBD1. The CDR3 has 21 residues. The V gene end was trimmed by 0 bases and the J gene end by 7 bases; junction bases not matched to a gene: 26. Looked up from germline, CDR1 is MNHEY and CDR2 is SMNVEV (reference sequence). In DNA, the CDR3 is TGTGCCAGCAGTTTATCGGGCACGACAGGGTTTCCGAAACCCGAGCTAAGTGGCTACACCTTC. Its translation is CASSLSGTTGFPKPELSGYTF.

The J gene is TRBJ1-6, the V gene TRBV13; D remains ambiguous. The CDR3 runs to 15 residues. The germline CDR1 and CDR2 sequences are PRHDT and FYEKMQ (reference sequence). Trimming stripped 3 bases from V and 5 bases from J, with 11 bases between. This CDR3 is CASSLVGSDNSPLHF. The CDR3 coding sequence is TGTGCCAGCAGCTTGGTAGGCTCGGATAATTCACCCCTCCACTTT. Complete variable domain (other parts from reference TRBV13 and TRBJ1-6): AAGVIQSPRHLIKEKRETATLKCYPIPRHDTVYWYQQGPGQDPQFLISFYEKMQSDKGSIPDRFSAQQFSDYHSELNMSSLELGDSALYFCASSLVGSDNSPLHFGNGTRLTVT.

The chain is built from TRBV29-1 and TRBJ2-4, with 10 positions matching TRBD1. CDR1 SQVTM and CDR2 ANQGSEA come from the germline V gene. CDR3 size: 14 residues. With V trimmed by 1 base and J by 7 bases, 4 bases remained unmatched. In nucleotides, the CDR3 is TGCAGCGTTGAAGCGGACAGGGGGTCGAACATTCAGTACTTC. Its protein is CSVEADRGSNIQYF. The full variable domain, in which reference TRBV29-1 and TRBJ2-4 provide the parts outside the CDR3, is SAVISQKPSRDICQRGTSLTIQCQVDSQVTMMFWYRQQPGQSLTLIATANQGSEATYESGFVIDKFPISRPNLTFSTLTVSNMSPEDSSIYLCSVEADRGSNIQYFGAGTRLSVL.

This sequence joins TRBV21-1 and TRBJ1-1. TRBV21-1 is assigned pseudogene status. CDR3 length: 18 amino acids. The CDR3 DNA reads TGTGCCAGCCACCGGGGGGACACCAGGAACCGGATGAACACTGAAGCTTTCTTT. Encoded protein: CASHRGDTRNRMNTEAFF.